The sequence of this T cell receptor beta chain was determined in a study of T cell responses to AZD1222 COVID-19 vaccine. Study results and caveats: Compared with day 0, the breadth and depth of the Spike-specific TCR repertoire rose significantly after two doses of AZD1222. At study baseline, merely five or six AZD1222 recipients were seropositive. Vaccine-associated CD4 TCRs spanned spike, dominant at 160-218 and 743-854. Repertoires were obtained only post-peak T cell response.

Notes on this clone: Its antigen is unidentified.

Assay used: immunoSEQ multiplex PCR; TCRdb lists only in-frame clones, some missing. The repertoire consists of about 140,000 clones, with over 90% occurring once and the leading ten covering roughly 3.5%. The CDR3 is made up of 13 amino acids. Trimming pared 11 bases from V and 5 bases from J, leaving 18 bases between. Germline V CDR1 and CDR2: MNHEY, SVGAGI. This TCR was recovered from an adult who received the AZD1222 COVID-19 vaccine. Sequences were derived from peripheral blood, sampled 28 days after the second AZD1222 dose. The V gene is TRBV6-5, the J gene TRBJ1-2; D might be TRBD1 (5 bases). CDR3 DNA: TGTGCCGGCCGGGGCACCCCTGCATATGGCTACACCTTC. This codes for CAGRGTPAYGYTF.